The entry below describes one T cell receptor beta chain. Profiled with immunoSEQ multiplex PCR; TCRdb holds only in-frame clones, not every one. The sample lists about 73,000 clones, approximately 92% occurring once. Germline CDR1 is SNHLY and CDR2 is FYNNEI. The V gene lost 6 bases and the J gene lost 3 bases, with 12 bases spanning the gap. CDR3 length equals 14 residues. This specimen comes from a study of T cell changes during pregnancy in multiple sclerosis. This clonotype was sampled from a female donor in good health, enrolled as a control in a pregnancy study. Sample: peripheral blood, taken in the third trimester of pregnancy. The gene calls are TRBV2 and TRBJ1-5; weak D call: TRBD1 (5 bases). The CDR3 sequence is CASRGGDNNQPQHF. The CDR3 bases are TGTGCCAGCAGGGGGGGAGACAACAATCAGCCCCAGCATTTT.